Listed below are T cell receptor beta chains from one sample, sequenced in a study of identical twins. TCRdb itself ran the 5' RACE reads through MiXCR, one entry per CDR3 protein. The data contain some 1,700,000 distinct CDR3 sequences, 32% of them singletons. Sequencing was done on a sample of cord blood. The receptors were sampled from a newborn girl in good health. The CDR3 runs from the conserved cysteine through the conserved F or W. D genes are given only for firm matches.

CDR3aa,v_gene,d_gene,j_gene
CAGQGWGYTF,TRBV10-1,TRBD1,TRBJ1-2
CASSSAEDRASYEQYF,TRBV6-6,TRBD1,TRBJ2-7
CASSQVPRGRSNEQFF,TRBV4-1,.,TRBJ2-1
CASSQVSGTSYEQYF,TRBV4-2,.,TRBJ2-7
CASSLVGQAQPKNIQYF,TRBV5-1,TRBD1,TRBJ2-4
CASSLPRERTDTQYF,TRBV28,.,TRBJ2-3
CASEWGGGHGNTEAFF,TRBV13,.,TRBJ1-1
CSLQGLLSYNEQYF,TRBV20-1,.,.
CASSFPGRRIFANTGELFF,TRBV7-9,.,TRBJ2-2
CASSLWTSHVGEQYF,TRBV7-9,TRBD2,TRBJ2-7
CASSDQLGLEQYF,TRBV6-4,.,TRBJ2-7
CASSLNREWRVYQETQYF,TRBV5-8,.,TRBJ2-5
CASSPDVLAGGSEQYF,TRBV27,TRBD2,TRBJ2-7
CASSKGLQRRPYNEQFF,TRBV21-1,.,TRBJ2-1
CASRWGATDTQYF,TRBV12-3/TRBV12-4,.,TRBJ2-3
CASRPRVSSSYNEQFF,TRBV6-4,.,TRBJ2-1
CSVVIGGSEQYF,TRBV29-1,TRBD1,TRBJ2-7
CASSWTWIAGDNNEQFF,TRBV5-6,TRBD2,TRBJ2-1
CASSLLDRAEQYF,TRBV27,TRBD1,TRBJ2-7
CASRADRGRSDTQYF,TRBV5-1,TRBD1,TRBJ2-3
CASSQGVWSYNEQFF,TRBV14,.,TRBJ2-1
CASSVKGAYSNQPQHF,TRBV2,TRBD1,TRBJ1-5
CASSPWYGKPGANVLTF,TRBV18,.,TRBJ2-6
CSVGITYNSPLHF,TRBV29-1,.,TRBJ1-6
CASSLTRQVYGYTF,TRBV5-1,.,TRBJ1-2
CASSEIAGLIRNEQFF,TRBV6-1,TRBD2,TRBJ2-1
CASSYSLGHEQYF,TRBV6-2/TRBV6-3,.,TRBJ2-5
CSASRGRDTEAFF,TRBV20-1,.,TRBJ1-1
CASSLVGTSGPSYNEQFF,TRBV11-2,TRBD2,TRBJ2-1
CAISDGGILNTDTQYF,TRBV10-3,.,TRBJ2-3
CASSQDLVAGQETQYF,TRBV3-1,TRBD2,TRBJ2-5
CATRTGGYNSPLHF,TRBV19,TRBD1,TRBJ1-6
CASSSLAHPILGGTSYEQYF,TRBV7-9,.,TRBJ2-7
CASSLSDRGHTDTQYF,TRBV11-2,TRBD1,TRBJ2-3